Presented here are 21 T cell receptor beta chains from one specimen sequenced in a study of identical twins. TCRdb called the 5' RACE reads again in MiXCR, with one record for every CDR3 protein. This table has 430,000 or so distinct CDR3 sequences, around 24% appearing once. The sample was also reused in another study, on T cells expressing NK-cell markers.

Sequences were obtained from CD4+ T cells sorted from blood. These receptor sequences come from a woman aged 18-29 years in good health.

This clonotype turned up a few times. The V and J genes are TRBV7-8 and TRBJ2-2; 9 nucleotides align to TRBD2. The CDR3 length is 15 residues. CDR1 and CDR2 (germline): SGHVS, FQNEAQ. After removal of 5 bases from V and 4 bases from J, the junction contained 5 bases not matched to a gene. CDR3 bases: TGTGCCAGCAGCCCTCTAGCGGGAACCACCGGGGAGCTGTTTTTT. This codes for CASSPLAGTTGELFF.

The chain joins TRBV20-1 to TRBJ1-4; a possible D gene is TRBD1 (6 bases). Germline CDR1 and CDR2: DFQATT and SNEGSKA (reference sequence). The CDR3 runs to 16 residues. V lost 6 bases to trimming and J lost 6 bases, with 23 bases between them. Written as DNA, the CDR3 is TGCAGTGCCCCACCCCCGGGACAAACTTATTATGAAAAACTGTTTTTT. As protein: CSAPPPGQTYYEKLFF.

This clonotype was picked up many times. The J gene is TRBJ2-1, the V gene TRBV5-1; 7 bases match TRBD1. The CDR3 is 16 amino acids. The ends lost 1 base at V and 2 bases at J; junction bases unmatched: 6. Per the germline V gene, CDR1 is SGHRS and CDR2 is YFSETQ. The CDR3 sequence: CASSLYSGGAYNEQFF. CDR3 DNA sequence: TGCGCCAGCAGCTTGTATTCAGGGGGTGCCTACAATGAGCAGTTCTTC.

This clonotype was seen ten or more times. The chain recombines TRBV4-2 with TRBJ2-1; D call uncertain. The CDR3 contains 15 residues. Germline assignment: CDR1 LGHNA and CDR2 YNFKEQ. V lost 0 bases and J lost 5, with 11 bases in between. The CDR3 here is CASSQDGQSDNEQFF. CDR3 sequence (DNA): TGTGCCAGCAGCCAAGATGGCCAGTCTGACAATGAGCAGTTCTTC.

The chain is built from TRBV4-2 and TRBJ2-7; TRBD2 might be the D (5 bases). Germline CDR1 is LGHNA and CDR2 is YNFKEQ. The CDR3 loop spans 14 amino acids. V was pared by 3 bases and J by 1 base, with 10 bases between. This CDR3 is CASSHPRGSYEQYF. Written as DNA, the CDR3 is TGTGCCAGCAGCCATCCTCGGGGATCCTACGAGCAGTACTTC.

The CDR3 sequence is CASKRGSQETQYF. CDR3 DNA sequence: TGCGCCAGCAAAAGGGGTTCCCAAGAGACCCAGTACTTC. The genes are TRBV5-1 and TRBJ2-5; a possible D gene is TRBD1 (5 bases). The CDR3 is 13 amino acids. Germline values: CDR1 SGHRS, CDR2 YFSETQ. V was trimmed by 6 bases and J by 1 base, leaving 10 bases between them.

This clonotype appeared a few times. The rearrangement links TRBV24-1 to TRBJ2-3; 13 bases fit TRBD2. V was pared by 4 bases and J by 0 bases, with 12 bases of the junction left unmatched. Germline V gene data show CDR1 as KGHDR and CDR2 as SFDVKD. The CDR3 spans 20 residues. Here the CDR3 reads CATSDARPWTSGGSTDTQYF. Here the CDR3 DNA reads TGTGCCACCAGTGACGCCCGACCCTGGACTAGCGGGGGCAGCACAGATACGCAGTATTTT.

This clonotype was seen ten or more times. The germline gene is not matched at one end of the junction; a read error may be the cause. The gene calls are TRBV12-3 or TRBV12-4 and TRBJ1-6; TRBD1 is a possible D gene (6 bases). This CDR3 has 13 amino acids. CDR3 sequence: CASSLTGNSPLHF. Here the CDR3 DNA reads TGCGCCAGCAGCTTAACAGGGAATTCACCCCTCCACTTT.

The table lists this clonotype with a few counts. The chain is built from TRBV20-1 and TRBJ1-1; D ambiguous. The CDR3 has 11 amino acids. Trimming pared 3 bases from V and 3 bases from J, leaving 5 bases between. In germline, CDR1 is DFQATT, CDR2 SNEGSKA (reference sequence). This CDR3 is CSASSDTEAFF. The CDR3, as DNA: TGCAGTGCTAGCTCGGACACTGAAGCTTTCTTT.

This clonotype has ten or more counts. The chain carries TRBV20-1 and TRBJ2-2; 8 nucleotides line up with TRBD1. The trim removed 5 bases at V and 3 bases at J, leaving 8 bases unmatched. Germline-derived CDR1 and CDR2 are DFQATT and SNEGSKA (reference sequence). There are 15 residues in the CDR3. The CDR3 region is CSAQSGTGYTGELFF. The CDR3 DNA follows: TGCAGTGCTCAAAGTGGGACAGGCTACACCGGGGAGCTGTTTTTT.

The chain recombines TRBV15 with TRBJ1-6; no clear D. There are 16 residues in the CDR3. From germline, CDR1 is LNHNV and CDR2 YYDKDF (reference sequence). The ends were cut back, 3 bases at V and 10 bases at J, with 19 bases in the middle. The CDR3 DNA follows: TGTGCCACCAGCAGTGGTCCGAGGGCCGTGGGGTCACCCCTCCACTTT. It codes for CATSSGPRAVGSPLHF. Full variable domain (missing parts from reference TRBV15 and TRBJ1-6): DAMVIQNPRYQVTQFGKPVTLSCSQTLNHNVMYWYQQKSSQAPKLLFHYYDKDFNNEADTPDNFQSRRPNTSFCFLDIRSPGLGDTAMYLCATSSGPRAVGSPLHFGNGTRLTVT.

This rearrangement joins TRBV6-2 or TRBV6-3 to TRBJ2-3; a possible D gene is TRBD1 (5 bases). The CDR3 runs 14 residues. The V gene lost 6 bases and the J gene lost 5 bases, with 15 bases spanning the gap. Germline values: CDR1 MNHEY, CDR2 SVGEGT. The CDR3 DNA sequence: TGTGCCAGCAGACCGTCGAGACAGCGAGATACGCAGTATTTT. It encodes CASRPSRQRDTQYF.

The V gene is TRBV29-1, the J gene TRBJ2-5; TRBD2 aligns across 16 bases. V shed 7 bases and J 6 bases; nucleotides not matched to a gene: 5. CDR1 SQVTM and CDR2 ANQGSEA come from the germline V gene. This CDR3 has 14 residues. CDR3 bases: TGCAGCGCTGGGACTAGCGGGGGGGTAAAGACCCAGTACTTC. Encoded protein: CSAGTSGGVKTQYF.

The chain uses TRBV20-1 and TRBJ1-6, with 10 bases fitting TRBD1. J lost 9 bases, V lost 6 bases, and 5 bases had no gene match. The germline CDR1 and CDR2 sequences are DFQATT and SNEGSKA (reference sequence). The CDR3 contains 13 residues. The CDR3 nucleotides are TGCAGTGCCGCAGGGACAGGGGTTTCACCCCTCCACTTT. This codes for CSAAGTGVSPLHF.

The rearrangement uses TRBV29-1 and TRBJ1-1; D is possibly TRBD1 (6 bases). With 0 bases removed from V and 5 bases from J, the gap between germline ends came to 13 bases. The length of the CDR3 is 14 residues. CDR1 SQVTM and CDR2 ANQGSEA come from the germline V gene. CDR3 bases: TGCAGCGTTGAAGACACACAGGGAGCTACTGAAGCTTTCTTT. Protein product: CSVEDTQGATEAFF. The full variable domain, in which reference TRBV29-1 and TRBJ1-1 provide the parts outside the CDR3, is SAVISQKPSRDICQRGTSLTIQCQVDSQVTMMFWYRQQPGQSLTLIATANQGSEATYESGFVIDKFPISRPNLTFSTLTVSNMSPEDSSIYLCSVEDTQGATEAFFGQGTRLTVV.

This clonotype was picked up a small number of times. The V gene is TRBV15, the J gene TRBJ2-5, with D possibly matching TRBD1 (6 bases). In germline, CDR1 is LNHNV, CDR2 YYDKDF (reference sequence). The CDR3 has 15 amino acids. V gave up 0 bases and J gave up 6 bases, with 14 bases separating them. CDR3 nucleotides: TGTGCCACCAGCAGAGACTACAGGGTGGAAAAGACCCAGTACTTC. This translates into CATSRDYRVEKTQYF.

This clonotype was recorded a few times. The gene calls are TRBV7-2 and TRBJ2-7; 9 bases map to TRBD1. Germline V gene lookup returns CDR1 SGHTA and CDR2 FQGNSA. This CDR3 comprises 15 residues. V trimming: 1 base; J trimming: 6 bases; junction bases outside the gene matches: 7. CDR3 nucleotides: TGTGCCAGCAGCTTAGTCGGGACAGGGAAAGGCGAGCAGTACTTC. Amino acid sequence: CASSLVGTGKGEQYF.

About this clonotype: Mismatch with germline at one junction end may stem from a read error. J is TRBJ2-1 and V is TRBV20-1, with D unresolved. The germline gives CDR1 DFQATT, CDR2 SNEGSKA (reference sequence). The CDR3 consists of 13 residues. CDR3 protein: CSASAPDATIQVF. The CDR3 DNA is TGCAGTGCTAGTGCGCCCGACGCCACTATTCAGGTCTTC.

This clonotype appeared many times. The rearrangement uses TRBV5-1 and TRBJ2-2; weak D call: TRBD1 (5 bases). The CDR3 contains 15 residues. The ends were cut back, 0 bases at V and 2 bases at J, with 8 bases in the middle. Germline values: CDR1 SGHRS, CDR2 YFSETQ. The CDR3 coding sequence is TGCGCCAGCAGCTTGGAGGGGCCTAACACCGGGGAGCTGTTTTTT. Translating it yields CASSLEGPNTGELFF.

This clonotype was counted a few times. The chain couples TRBV4-3 to TRBJ2-7; 7 bases match TRBD2. Germline V gene data show CDR1 as LGHNA and CDR2 as YSLEER. This CDR3 is built from 16 residues. J was trimmed by 6 bases and V by 1 base; bases with no gene match: 12. CDR3 in amino acids: CASSQVRLAGLGEQYF. CDR3 DNA: TGCGCCAGCAGCCAAGTAAGACTAGCCGGCCTTGGCGAGCAGTACTTC.

The V call is TRBV2, the J call TRBJ1-2; a weak D match, TRBD1 (6 bases). Trimming left V 3 bases short and J 5 bases short, with 7 bases between. Germline V gene sequence: CDR1 SNHLY, CDR2 FYNNEI. The CDR3 totals 12 residues. The DNA of the CDR3 is TGTGCCAGCAGTGATCAGGGGTATGGCTACACCTTC. Amino acids: CASSDQGYGYTF.